The 28 T cell receptor beta chains below all came from one sample that was sequenced in a study of OX40 agonist ivuxolimab in advanced cancers. The data were produced by immunoSEQ multiplex PCR, yet TCRdb's version contains in-frame clones alone and is incomplete. The sample carries 30,000 to 45,000 clones, roughly 87% recorded once. Specimen: CD4+ or CD8+ T cells sorted from blood, collected in a trial of the OX40 agonist ivuxolimab. The receptor set was obtained from an adult with an advanced solid tumor such as melanoma, head and neck, liver or kidney cancer.

The chain joins TRBV4-1 to TRBJ2-7; 11 bases line up with TRBD2. Trimming took 1 base from V and 3 from J; bases not matched to a gene: 2. CDR3 length equals 15 residues. Germline lookup yields CDR1 MGHRA and CDR2 YSYEKL. Written as DNA, the CDR3 is TGCGCCAGCAGCCAAGTTACTAGCGGGGGCTACGAGCAGTACTTC. Translating gives CASSQVTSGGYEQYF.

The chain joins TRBV2 to TRBJ1-5; D may be TRBD1 (5 bases). This CDR3 is 14 amino acids long. The V end was cut by 8 bases, the J end by 2 bases, with 13 bases between. Germline lookup yields CDR1 SNHLY and CDR2 FYNNEI. The CDR3 is CASGDDSGNQPQHF. The CDR3 coding sequence is TGTGCCAGCGGAGATGACAGCGGCAATCAGCCCCAGCATTTT.

The chain is built from TRBV30 and TRBJ1-4, with D perhaps matching TRBD1 (6 bases). The CDR3 length is 17 residues. Germline values: CDR1 GTSNPN, CDR2 SVGIG (reference sequence). With 4 bases removed from V and 6 bases from J, the gap between germline ends came to 24 bases. CDR3 in amino acids: CAWNPPGVSVVYEKLFF. DNA for the CDR3: TGTGCCTGGAATCCGCCAGGGGTTTCTGTTGTGTATGAAAAACTGTTTTTT.

The genes are TRBV7-9 and TRBJ1-6; weak D call: TRBD1 (5 bases). Between the trimmed V and J ends, which lost 3 bases and 14 bases, there was a span of 20 bases. The germline CDR1 and CDR2 sequences are SEHNR and FQNEAQ (reference sequence). The CDR3 length is 15 residues. CDR3 nucleotide sequence: TGTGCCAGCAGCTTTAGCCAGGGTGGGCTTAGCACCCTCCACTTT. Its translation is CASSFSQGGLSTLHF. Using reference TRBV7-9 and TRBJ1-6 for the parts outside the CDR3, the full variable domain is DTGVSQNPRHKITKRGQNVTFRCDPISEHNRLYWYRQTLGQGPEFLTYFQNEAQLEKSRLLSDRFSAERPKGSFSTLEIQRTEQGDSAMYLCASSFSQGGLSTLHFGNGTRLTVT.

The chain uses TRBV5-6 and TRBJ2-1; no definite D call. The CDR3 sequence is 15 residues long. Trimming stripped 0 bases from V and 0 bases from J, with 7 bases between. Germline V gene data show CDR1 as SGHDT and CDR2 as YYEEEE. The CDR3: CASSLAGSSYNEQFF. The CDR3 DNA reads TGTGCCAGCAGCTTGGCAGGTAGCTCCTACAATGAGCAGTTCTTC.

The rearrangement joins TRBV10-2 to TRBJ2-2, with 9 bases that match TRBD2. The V gene's germline CDR1 is WSHSY and CDR2 SAAADI. This CDR3 has 14 residues. With V trimmed by 5 bases and J by 5 bases, 3 bases remained unmatched. The CDR3 DNA reads as TGCGCCAGCAGTCGCGGGGGGGCAACCGGGGAGCTGTTTTTT. It yields the protein CASSRGGATGELFF.

The rearrangement links TRBV11-2 to TRBJ2-7, with TRBD2 identical over 10 bases. The germline V gene has CDR1 SGHAT and CDR2 FQNNGV. The CDR3 is 14 amino acids. Trimming at V came to 1 base and at J to 5 bases, leaving 2 bases not matched to a gene. CDR3 region: CASSLGAGGDEQYF. The CDR3 DNA follows: TGTGCCAGCAGCTTAGGAGCGGGGGGGGACGAGCAGTACTTC. Looking up the rest from reference TRBV11-2 and TRBJ2-7 gives the full variable domain: EAGVAQSPRYKIIEKRQSVAFWCNPISGHATLYWYQQILGQGPKLLIQFQNNGVVDDSQLPKDRFSAERLKGVDSTLKIQPAKLEDSAVYLCASSLGAGGDEQYFGPGTRLTVT.

The chain combines TRBV11-2 with TRBJ2-7, with D possibly TRBD1 on 6 matching bases. V shed 0 bases and J shed 11 bases, with 14 bases lying between them. Germline lookup yields CDR1 SGHAT and CDR2 FQNNGV. This CDR3 has 13 residues. The CDR3 nucleotides are TGTGCCAGCAGCTTAGAAGACCGGACAGAGAAGTACTTC. Its protein product is CASSLEDRTEKYF.

The count of this clone is one. A read error likely explains this, since a far larger clone differs by one base. Different DNA sequences within this sample yield the same CDR3. The chain carries TRBV7-9 and TRBJ2-7; 10 nucleotides line up with TRBD2. CDR1 SEHNR and CDR2 FQNEAQ come from the germline V gene (reference sequence). The CDR3 consists of 16 residues. V was clipped by 3 bases and J by 1 base; unmatched bases: 6. This CDR3 is CASSLSVAGGSYEQYF. For the CDR3, the DNA is TGTGCCAGCAGCTTGTCCGTAGCGGGGGGATCCTACGAGCAGTACTTC.

This chain links TRBV7-6 with TRBJ1-5, with D possibly being TRBD1 (5 bases). The V and J ends lost 6 bases and 0 bases respectively, with 12 bases between them. Germline values: CDR1 SGHVS, CDR2 FNYEAQ. The CDR3 is 15 amino acids. CDR3 DNA: TGTGCCAGCAGGGCTGACAGCAATAGCAATCAGCCCCAGCATTTT. It specifies CASRADSNSNQPQHF.

This sequence joins TRBV10-3 and TRBJ2-7; D may be TRBD1 or TRBD2 (5 bases each). The germline V gene has CDR1 ENHRY and CDR2 SYGVKD. This CDR3 spans 14 amino acids. Deletions cut 8 bases from V and 3 bases from J, with 17 bases between. The CDR3 region is CAIGTTRAGYEQYF. The CDR3 nucleotides are TGTGCCATCGGGACCACACGGGCGGGCTACGAGCAGTACTTC.

The CDR3 DNA follows: TGTGCCAGCACCGGCGCCTATGGCTACACCTTC. It yields the protein CASTGAYGYTF. The chain is built from TRBV7-9 and TRBJ1-2; D is unclear. Germline loops: CDR1 SEHNR, CDR2 FQNEAQ (reference sequence). V lost 7 bases, J lost 4 bases, and 7 bases lay in between. CDR3 size: 11 residues.

The CDR3 reads CASSPLPGLAGEREQFF. CDR3 nucleotide sequence: TGTGCCAGCAGCCCTCTACCCGGACTAGCGGGGGAACGGGAGCAGTTCTTC. V is TRBV4-2 and J is TRBJ2-1; 13 nucleotides line up with TRBD2. Germline V CDR1 and CDR2: LGHNA, YNFKEQ. The CDR3 has 17 amino acids. Trimming at V came to 4 bases and at J to 10 bases, leaving 13 bases not matched to a gene.

The chain is built from TRBV10-2 and TRBJ1-1; no definite D call. There are 13 residues in the CDR3. V dropped 3 bases and J dropped 0 bases, with 5 bases sitting between them. Germline CDR1 and CDR2: WSHSY and SAAADI. The CDR3 region has the DNA TGCGCCAGCAGTGACAGTTTGAACACTGAAGCTTTCTTT. This gives the protein CASSDSLNTEAFF.

This clone occurred once. The chain has TRBV27 and TRBJ2-3, with 8 nucleotides matching TRBD1. CDR3 length: 13 residues. The J segment lost 5 bases and the V segment lost 9 bases, leaving 7 bases of the junction unmatched. Germline V CDR1 and CDR2: MNHEY, SMNVEV (reference sequence). The CDR3: CARRGQDLDTQYF. The CDR3 DNA reads as TGTGCCAGGAGGGGACAGGATTTAGATACGCAGTATTTT.

J is TRBJ2-2 and V is TRBV7-9; D is possibly TRBD2 (6 bases). V was clipped by 5 bases and J by 2 bases, with 12 bases between them. The CDR3 sequence is 15 residues long. Per the germline V gene, CDR1 is SEHNR and CDR2 is FQNEAQ (reference sequence). CDR3 in amino acids: CASSNRDSNTGELFF. In DNA form, the CDR3 reads TGTGCCAGCAGCAACCGGGACTCCAACACCGGGGAGCTGTTTTTT.

The chain carries TRBV12-1 and TRBJ1-6. TRBV12-1 is tagged as a pseudogene. The CDR3 loop spans 17 amino acids. The CDR3 DNA is TGTGCCAGCAGCGGACCACAGGGTGGTAGCGGTAATTCACCCCTCCACTTT. Protein: CASSGPQGGSGNSPLHF.

The genes are TRBV10-2 and TRBJ1-6; 9 bases fit TRBD1. The CDR3 consists of 19 residues. Germline CDR1 is WSHSY and CDR2 is SAAADI. V shed 5 bases, J shed 4 bases, and the junction held 15 bases outside the gene matches. The CDR3 protein is CASSHLRDRVLEYNSPLHF. DNA of the CDR3: TGCGCCAGCAGTCATCTCCGGGACAGGGTTCTCGAGTATAATTCACCCCTCCACTTT.

The chain couples TRBV27 to TRBJ1-2; 8 bases line up with TRBD1. Germline trimming cut 2 bases from V and 0 bases from J; bases unmatched to any gene: 5. The germline gives CDR1 MNHEY, CDR2 SMNVEV (reference sequence). The CDR3 sequence is 16 residues long. The CDR3 nucleotides read TGTGCCAGCAGTTTAAGTGGGACAGGTGCTAACTATGGCTACACCTTC. Its translation is CASSLSGTGANYGYTF.

In the case of this clone: This same CDR3 is encoded by further DNA sequences in the sample. This chain links TRBV4-1 with TRBJ2-5; 11 bases match TRBD2. CDR3 length: 16 amino acids. The V and J ends lost 4 bases and 3 bases, in that order; junction bases with no gene match: 7. Germline CDR1 and CDR2: MGHRA and YSYEKL. CDR3 residues: CASSLGTSGAEETQYF. The CDR3 DNA sequence: TGCGCCAGCAGCCTGGGGACTAGCGGAGCCGAAGAGACCCAGTACTTC.

The gene calls are TRBV5-5 and TRBJ2-2; TRBD1 aligns across 9 bases. Germline assignment: CDR1 SGHKS and CDR2 YYEKEE (reference sequence). This CDR3 contains 16 residues. V lost 1 base, J lost 4 bases, and 5 bases stayed unmatched. CDR3 in amino acids: CASSLWTGVFTGELFF. For the CDR3, the DNA is TGTGCCAGCAGCTTGTGGACAGGGGTTTTCACCGGGGAGCTGTTTTTT.

The J gene is TRBJ2-2, the V gene TRBV5-1, with TRBD1 matching over 12 bases. This CDR3 has 15 residues. Per the germline V gene, CDR1 is SGHRS and CDR2 is YFSETQ. Losses at the gene ends were 4 bases for V and 7 bases for J; bases not matched to a gene: 5. CDR3 DNA sequence: TGCGCCAGCAGCCCCGGGACAGGGGGCATCGGGGAGCTGTTTTTT. Protein sequence: CASSPGTGGIGELFF. The variable domain in full, completed from reference TRBV5-1 and TRBJ2-2, reads KAGVTQTPRYLIKTRGQQVTLSCSPISGHRSVSWYQQTPGQGLQFLFEYFSETQRNKGNFPGRFSGRQFSNSRSEMNVSTLELGDSALYLCASSPGTGGIGELFFGEGSRLTVL.

This chain joins TRBV21-1 and TRBJ2-7. TRBV21-1 is a known pseudogene. The CDR3 is made up of 15 amino acids. The CDR3 DNA is TGTGCCAGCAGCAAACAGGAAGGGAATCCTTCCGAGCAGTACTTC. It encodes CASSKQEGNPSEQYF.

The rearrangement links TRBV9 to TRBJ2-7; D gene unclear. Germline V gene data show CDR1 as SGDLS and CDR2 as YYNGEE. V was pared by 0 bases and J by 2 bases, with 9 bases between. The CDR3 is made up of 14 amino acids. The CDR3 sequence: CASSVEWRPYEQYF. The CDR3 coding sequence is TGTGCCAGCAGCGTAGAGTGGCGCCCCTACGAGCAGTACTTC.

The chain has TRBV6-5 and TRBJ1-5; no definite D call. Germline CDR1 is MNHEY and CDR2 is SVGAGI. CDR3 length equals 13 residues. Trimming removed 2 bases at V and 6 bases at J, with 8 bases between. The CDR3 loop is CASSYREAQPQHF. The CDR3 DNA sequence: TGTGCCAGCAGTTACCGGGAGGCTCAGCCCCAGCATTTT.

V and J are TRBV5-6 and TRBJ1-5; D is unresolved. The CDR3 is 13 residues long. The V gene's germline CDR1 is SGHDT and CDR2 YYEEEE. The V gene lost 2 bases and the J gene lost 3 bases, with 6 bases spanning the gap. CDR3: CASSLGLNQPQHF. In DNA, the CDR3 is TGTGCCAGCAGCTTAGGCCTCAATCAGCCCCAGCATTTT.

The chain carries TRBV27 and TRBJ1-2; maybe TRBD1 (6 bases). CDR3 length equals 16 residues. V gave up 3 bases and J gave up 4 bases, with 18 bases separating them. The germline V gene encodes CDR1 MNHEY and CDR2 SMNVEV (reference sequence). The CDR3 is CASSFTAGVSGYGYTF. DNA of the CDR3: TGTGCCAGCAGTTTTACGGCAGGGGTAAGCGGCTATGGCTACACCTTC.

The chain recombines TRBV4-2 with TRBJ2-5, with TRBD2 matching over 12 bases. Germline V gene data show CDR1 as LGHNA and CDR2 as YNFKEQ. V lost 1 base to trimming and J lost 5 bases; unmatched junction nucleotides: 2. The CDR3 runs to 15 residues. The CDR3 loop reads CASSQASGGAETQYF. For the CDR3, the DNA is TGTGCCAGCAGCCAAGCTAGCGGGGGGGCGGAGACCCAGTACTTC.